This is a list of T cell receptor beta chains from one sample in a study of beta chain features in type 1 diabetes. TCRdb's copy holds only in-frame clones and misses some; the assay was immunoSEQ multiplex PCR. Here the sample spans more than 250,000 clones, roughly 22% being singletons. Input material: naive CD4+ T cells from blood. Receptor source: a woman aged 40 to 50 with type 1 diabetes. CDR3s include the opening cysteine and the closing phenylalanine or tryptophan. Each record gives: J gene, clone size, V gene, D gene, CDR3 DNA, CDR3 protein. D genes are given only for firm matches. The size field is filled for only some rows; it gives once, few, many or a size class.

>TRBJ2-1|NA|TRBV29-1|TRBD2
TGCAGCGTCCCTTCAAGGGGCGGGGGGGCCACTGAGCAGTTCTTC
CSVPSRGGGATEQFF
>TRBJ2-3|NA|TRBV9|NA
TGTGCCAGCAGCGTAGCCCCCTCTAGCACAGATACGCAGTATTTT
CASSVAPSSTDTQYF
>TRBJ2-7|NA|TRBV29-1|NA
TGCAGCGTTGAAGAGGACAGTTCGAACGAGCAGTACTTC
CSVEEDSSNEQYF
>TRBJ2-3|few|TRBV28|NA
TGTGCCAACAGGGCGGAGGGGACAGATACGCAGTATTTT
CANRAEGTDTQYF
>TRBJ2-7|few|TRBV4-3|NA
TGCGCCAGCAGCCAAGCGGACAGCTCCTACGAGCAGTACTTC
CASSQADSSYEQYF
>TRBJ2-2|few|TRBV7-7|NA
TGTGCCAGCAGCTTAGTATCCGGGGAGCTGTTTTTT
CASSLVSGELFF
>TRBJ2-1|few|TRBV5-1|NA
TGCGCCAGCAGCTTTGGGGCCACGAGCGGGAATGAGCAGTTCTTC
CASSFGATSGNEQFF
>TRBJ2-4|few|TRBV5-4|TRBD2
TGTGCCAGCAGCCCTGGACTAGCGGGAGGAGGAGTAGACATTCAGTACTTC
CASSPGLAGGGVDIQYF
>TRBJ2-1|NA|TRBV11-2|TRBD2
TGTGCCAGCAGCCGCCTACGCGGGAGGGCCCCTCATGAGCAGTTCTTC
CASSRLRGRAPHEQFF
>TRBJ2-1|NA|TRBV27|NA
TGTGCCAGCAGTTTAGGTGGAGGCGGGCAGTTCTTC
CASSLGGGGQFF
>TRBJ1-1|few|TRBV7-9|NA
TGTGCCAGCAGCTTAGCTGGGCGGGACACTGAAGCTTTCTTT
CASSLAGRDTEAFF
>TRBJ2-3|few|TRBV7-2|NA
TGTGCCAGCAGCTTAGCGACGGGGACAGATACGCAGTATTTT
CASSLATGTDTQYF
>TRBJ2-2|NA|TRBV9|NA
TGTGCCAGCAGCGTGGCGACTCTAAACACCGGGGAGCTGTTTTTT
CASSVATLNTGELFF
>TRBJ1-2|NA|TRBV7-2|NA
TGTGCCAGCAGCTTATTCCCGACAGTTAACTATGGCTACACCTTC
CASSLFPTVNYGYTF
>TRBJ2-2|NA|TRBV7-2|NA
TGTGCCAGCAGCTTAGCGTACAGGGATTCGGACACCGGGGAGCTGTTTTTT
CASSLAYRDSDTGELFF
>TRBJ1-1|few|TRBV4-1|TRBD1
TGCGCCAGCAGCAACCGCCCGGGACAGGGAGTCACTGAAGCTTTCTTT
CASSNRPGQGVTEAFF
>TRBJ2-3|NA|TRBV19|TRBD2
TGTGCCAGTACTACGACTAGCGGCCTCACAGATACGCAGTATTTT
CASTTTSGLTDTQYF
>TRBJ2-1|few|TRBV18|NA
TGTGCCAGCTCACCAGGGCTTAGCTACAATGAGCAGTTCTTC
CASSPGLSYNEQFF
>TRBJ2-5|NA|TRBV7-9|TRBD2
TGTGCCAGCAGCTCCAGCTTACTAGCGGGAGTAAGGGAGACCCAGTACTTC
CASSSSLLAGVRETQYF
>TRBJ2-3|few|TRBV7-3|NA
TGTGCCAGCAGCTATAACAGGGCCGGAGATACGCAGTATTTT
CASSYNRAGDTQYF
>TRBJ2-7|few|TRBV7-9|TRBD1
TGTGCCAGCAGCCCCAAGGGACAGGGGTCTAGCCACGAGCAGTACTTC
CASSPKGQGSSHEQYF
>TRBJ1-5|few|TRBV27|TRBD1
TGTGCCAGCAGTTCCGACAGGGGAGACCAGCCCCAGCATTTT
CASSSDRGDQPQHF
>TRBJ1-1|NA|TRBV5-6|TRBD1
TGTGCCAGCAGCGGCGGGACAGCGAACACTGAAGCTTTCTTT
CASSGGTANTEAFF
>TRBJ1-2|few|TRBV6-7|NA
TGTGCCAGCAGTCCCAAGGGGAATGGCTACACCTTC
CASSPKGNGYTF
>TRBJ2-7|few|TRBV28|NA
TGTGCCAGCATTTCCCGGGACTCGTACGAGCAGTACTTC
CASISRDSYEQYF
>TRBJ2-1|NA|TRBV6-6|NA
TGTGCCAGCATGGCTAAGCCGGGGTTCGATGAGCAGTTCTTC
CASMAKPGFDEQFF
>TRBJ2-1|few|TRBV6-1|NA
TGTGCCAGCTCGGAGGGCCCGGACAATGAGCAGTTCTTC
CASSEGPDNEQFF
>TRBJ2-2|NA|TRBV15|NA
TGTGCCACCAGCCCGACGGGGGACAGATTCACCGGGGAGCTGTTTTTT
CATSPTGDRFTGELFF
>TRBJ2-5|NA|TRBV29-1|NA
TGCAGCGTTGGATTTGGGGGCGTGGAGACCCAGTACTTC
CSVGFGGVETQYF
>TRBJ2-7|NA|TRBV27|TRBD1
TGTGCCAGCAGTTTATCCGGGACAGTGTCCTACGAGCAGTACTTC
CASSLSGTVSYEQYF
>TRBJ2-5|few|TRBV29-1|NA
TGCAGCGTTGAAGGACTCCAAGAGACCCAGTACTTC
CSVEGLQETQYF
>TRBJ1-1|NA|TRBV7-2|NA
TGTGCCAGCAGCTTAGCCTTGCAGGACACTGAAGCTTTCTTT
CASSLALQDTEAFF
>TRBJ1-5|NA|TRBV18|NA
TGTGCCAGCTCATTGGGCAGTTATAGCAATCAGCCCCAGCATTTT
CASSLGSYSNQPQHF
>TRBJ1-2|NA|TRBV4-1|NA
TGCGCCAGCAGCCAAGGCGGGGGGCCGAGGGGTGGCTACACCTTC
CASSQGGGPRGGYTF
>TRBJ1-1|NA|TRBV4-2|NA
TGTGCCAGCAGCCAAGGTAAAGGACAGTTGAACACTGAAGCTTTCTTT
CASSQGKGQLNTEAFF
>TRBJ2-2|NA|TRBV4-3|TRBD2
TGCGCCAGCAGCCGGGAAACTAGCGGGGGGGTGTTCACCGGGGAGCTGTTTTTT
CASSRETSGGVFTGELFF
>TRBJ2-7|NA|TRBV5-4|TRBD1
TGTGCCAGCAGCTCGACAGGGGTGGCACACCCCTGGTACTTC
CASSSTGVAHPWYF
>TRBJ1-1|NA|TRBV10-3|NA
TGTGCCATCAGTGAGACAGGGTCCACTGAAGCTTTCTTT
CAISETGSTEAFF
>TRBJ2-1|NA|TRBV29-1|TRBD2
TGCAGCGTTCATGGGGGACTAGCTTTGAATGAGCAGTTCTTC
CSVHGGLALNEQFF
>TRBJ2-7|few|TRBV15|NA
TGTGCCACCAGCAGAGACTCCCCCCAGGGAGGTAGCTACGAGCAGTACTTC
CATSRDSPQGGSYEQYF
>TRBJ2-5|few|TRBV7-3|TRBD2
TGTGCCAGCAGCTTAGCGGGGAGGGGAGAGACCCAGTACTTC
CASSLAGRGETQYF
>TRBJ1-2|few|TRBV5-4|TRBD1
TGTGCCAGCAGCTTCCGGGACAGGGAGTATGAGGGCTACACCTTC
CASSFRDREYEGYTF
>TRBJ1-2|NA|TRBV27|NA
TGTGCCAGCAGTCCAGGGTTCAGCTATGGCTACACCTTC
CASSPGFSYGYTF
>TRBJ2-3|NA|TRBV29-1|TRBD1
TGCAGCGTCTTAAAGGACAGGAGAGAGGCAGATACGCAGTATTTT
CSVLKDRREADTQYF
>TRBJ2-4|few|TRBV13|NA
TGTGCCAGCGGAGGAGGAGGGAGATTGGACATTCAGTACTTC
CASGGGGRLDIQYF
>TRBJ2-3|few|TRBV5-6|NA
TGTGCCAGCAGCGGGGGGGATACGCAGTATTTT
CASSGGDTQYF
>TRBJ2-1|NA|TRBV4-1|NA
TGCGCCAGCAGCCAAGATAGAGCGGGTGGGAATGAGCAGTTCTTC
CASSQDRAGGNEQFF
>TRBJ1-5|few|TRBV2|TRBD1
TGTGCCAGCAGTGGACAGGGAGGCAGCAATCAGCCCCAGCATTTT
CASSGQGGSNQPQHF
>TRBJ1-3|NA|TRBV30|TRBD1
TGTGCCTGGGGTAGGACAGGGAGCTCTGGAAACACCATATATTTT
CAWGRTGSSGNTIYF
>TRBJ2-7|few|TRBV30|TRBD2
TGTGCCTCTTCATCGGCCGGGACTAGAGGTTCCTACGAGCAGTACTTC
CASSSAGTRGSYEQYF
>TRBJ2-2|few|TRBV6-6|NA
TGTGCCAGCAGTCCAGGGAGGTCGCCCGGGGAGCTGTTTTTT
CASSPGRSPGELFF